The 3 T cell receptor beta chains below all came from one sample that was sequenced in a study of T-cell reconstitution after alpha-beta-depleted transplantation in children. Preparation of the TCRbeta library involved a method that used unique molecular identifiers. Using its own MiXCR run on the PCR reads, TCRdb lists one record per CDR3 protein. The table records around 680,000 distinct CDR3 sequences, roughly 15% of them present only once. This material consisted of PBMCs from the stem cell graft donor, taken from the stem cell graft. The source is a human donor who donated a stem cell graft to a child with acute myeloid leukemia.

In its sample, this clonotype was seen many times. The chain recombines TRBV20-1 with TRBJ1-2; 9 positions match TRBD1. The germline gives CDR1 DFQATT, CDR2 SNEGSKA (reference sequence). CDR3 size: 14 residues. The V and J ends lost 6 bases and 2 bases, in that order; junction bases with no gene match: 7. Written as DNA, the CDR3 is TGCAGTGCACAAACCGGGACAGGGAACTATGGCTACACCTTC. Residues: CSAQTGTGNYGYTF.

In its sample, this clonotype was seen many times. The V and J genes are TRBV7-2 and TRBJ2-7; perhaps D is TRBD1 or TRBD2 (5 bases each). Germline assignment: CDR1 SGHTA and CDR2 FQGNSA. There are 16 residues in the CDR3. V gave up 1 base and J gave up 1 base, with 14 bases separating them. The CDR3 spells CASSLGVGTPSYEQYF. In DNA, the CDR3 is TGTGCCAGCAGCTTAGGAGTGGGGACGCCATCCTACGAGCAGTACTTC.

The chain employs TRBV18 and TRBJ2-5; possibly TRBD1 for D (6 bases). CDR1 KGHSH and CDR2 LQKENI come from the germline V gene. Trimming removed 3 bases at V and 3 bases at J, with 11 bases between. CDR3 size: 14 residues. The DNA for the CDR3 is TGTGCCAGCTCACCGGACAGAATTAAAGAGACCCAGTACTTC. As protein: CASSPDRIKETQYF. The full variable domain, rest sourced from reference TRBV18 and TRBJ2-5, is NAGVMQNPRHLVRRRGQEARLRCSPMKGHSHVYWYRQLPEEGLKFMVYLQKENIIDESGMPKERFSAEFPKEGPSILRIQQVVRGDSAAYFCASSPDRIKETQYFGPGTRLLVL.